The 22 T cell receptor beta chains listed next were all sequenced from one sample in a study of T cell changes during pregnancy in multiple sclerosis. TCRdb's table, derived via immunoSEQ multiplex PCR, lists solely in-frame clones and lacks some. The repertoire holds 30,000 to 35,000 clones, with around 90% as singletons. Sequences were derived from CD4+ T cells from peripheral blood mononuclear cells, sampled in the second trimester of pregnancy. The receptors were gathered from a female donor in good health, enrolled as a control in a pregnancy study.

The rearrangement uses TRBV19 and TRBJ1-4; 7 positions agree with TRBD1. The CDR3 is 14 residues long. The V and J ends lost 7 bases and 5 bases, in that order; junction bases with no gene match: 7. Looked up from germline, CDR1 is LNHDA and CDR2 is SQIVND (reference sequence). Here the CDR3 DNA reads TGTGCCAGTACCCCGGACAGGACGAATGAAAAACTGTTTTTT. This gives the protein CASTPDRTNEKLFF. Using reference TRBV19 and TRBJ1-4 for the parts outside the CDR3, the full variable domain is DGGITQSPKYLFRKEGQNVTLSCEQNLNHDAMYWYRQDPGQGLRLIYYSQIVNDFQKGDIAEGYSVSREKKESFPLTVTSAQKNPTAFYLCASTPDRTNEKLFFGSGTQLSVL.

The CDR3 nucleotides are TGCGCCAGCAGCCGCTCGGGGAGGGAGGAGAACACTGAAGCTTTCTTT. Its protein product is CASSRSGREENTEAFF. The rearrangement links TRBV5-1 to TRBJ1-1, with D unclear. This CDR3 contains 16 residues. Germline CDR1 is SGHRS and CDR2 is YFSETQ. Trimming shortened V by 4 bases and J by 1 base, and 17 bases separated the two germline ends.

This sequence joins TRBV7-2 and TRBJ2-1, with TRBD2 matching 11 bases. The CDR3 covers 19 residues. Germline V gene data show CDR1 as SGHTA and CDR2 as FQGNSA. V dropped 4 bases and J dropped 15; count of bases not matched to a gene: 26. CDR3 DNA sequence: TGTGCCAGCAGCTCTGGACTAGCGGGTGGCAAAGTTACTCAAGGGCGGCTGTTCTTC. It encodes CASSSGLAGGKVTQGRLFF.

The rearrangement joins TRBV27 to TRBJ2-1; 10 bases are shared with TRBD2. The CDR3 has 15 amino acids. After removal of 1 base from V and 7 bases from J, the junction contained 4 bases not matched to a gene. CDR1 is MNHEY, CDR2 SMNVEV, per germline (reference sequence). CDR3 bases: TGTGCCAGCAGTTTATTAGCGGGAGGCGGGAATGAGCAGTTCTTC. Translated, it gives CASSLLAGGGNEQFF.

V usage is TRBV2 and J usage is TRBJ1-1; D gene unclear. Trimming took off 3 bases at V and 3 bases at J, with 11 bases between the two ends. CDR3 length: 14 residues. Germline CDR1 is SNHLY and CDR2 is FYNNEI. As DNA, the CDR3 is TGTGCCAGCAGTGAGACTCCCCGGGACACTGAAGCTTTCTTT. Its protein product is CASSETPRDTEAFF.

The table lists this clone with a count of one. V gene TRBV6-6 combines with J gene TRBJ1-1, with TRBD1 matching 8 bases. Germline assignment: CDR1 MNHNY and CDR2 SVGAGI (reference sequence). This CDR3 is 14 amino acids long. Unmatched junction bases numbered 7, after V lost 6 bases and J lost 4 bases. CDR3 protein: CASRIDRGGTEAFF. The DNA of the CDR3 is TGTGCCAGCAGAATCGACAGGGGCGGCACTGAAGCTTTCTTT.

This clone was observed a single time. The chain links TRBV6-1 to TRBJ2-7; 7 bases agree with TRBD1. The CDR3 extends over 14 amino acids. CDR1 and CDR2 from the germline V gene are MNHNS and SASEGT. V shed 5 bases and J 5 bases; nucleotides not matched to a gene: 9. CDR3 sequence reads: CASSFTGVADEQYF. CDR3 nucleotides: TGTGCCAGCAGTTTTACAGGGGTGGCGGACGAGCAGTACTTC.

The chain links TRBV28 to TRBJ1-6; the match to TRBD1 covers 10 bases. The CDR3 runs to 17 residues. Losses at the gene ends were 6 bases for V and 4 bases for J; bases not matched to a gene: 9. CDR1 and CDR2 from the germline V gene are MDHEN and SYDVKM. CDR3 sequence (DNA): TGTGCCAGCAGGCAACGTTGGGACAGGGGTTATAATTCACCCCTCCACTTT. Translation gives CASRQRWDRGYNSPLHF.

This rearrangement joins TRBV6-1 to TRBJ2-1; 7 bases match TRBD1. CDR1 and CDR2 from the germline V gene are MNHNS and SASEGT. CDR3 length equals 14 residues. The ends lost 8 bases at V and 0 bases at J; junction bases unmatched: 4. The CDR3 spells CASGTVTSYNEQFF. CDR3 nucleotides: TGTGCCAGCGGGACAGTAACCTCCTACAATGAGCAGTTCTTC.

The chain carries TRBV5-4 and TRBJ1-5; D is uncertain. This CDR3 comprises 12 residues. The germline gives CDR1 SGHNT, CDR2 YYREEE (reference sequence). Trimming cost V 2 bases and J 6 bases, with 6 bases left between them. The CDR3 sequence: CASSFPGQPQHF. In DNA, the CDR3 is TGTGCCAGCAGCTTCCCAGGTCAGCCCCAGCATTTT.

The chain links TRBV19 to TRBJ1-1, with 7 bases identical to TRBD1. The CDR3 sequence is 14 residues long. CDR1 is LNHDA and CDR2 is SQIVND in the germline V gene (reference sequence). Germline trimming cut 5 bases from V and 11 bases from J; bases unmatched to any gene: 14. The CDR3 reads CASSSQTGWARAFF. In DNA, the CDR3 is TGTGCCAGTAGTTCCCAGACAGGGTGGGCTCGGGCTTTCTTT. Filled out from reference TRBV19 and TRBJ1-1, the complete variable domain reads DGGITQSPKYLFRKEGQNVTLSCEQNLNHDAMYWYRQDPGQGLRLIYYSQIVNDFQKGDIAEGYSVSREKKESFPLTVTSAQKNPTAFYLCASSSQTGWARAFFGQGTRLTVV.

This clone is a singleton in its sample. The gene calls are TRBV5-6 and TRBJ2-6; tentatively, D is TRBD1 (5 bases). The germline CDR1 and CDR2 sequences are SGHDT and YYEEEE. The CDR3 is 14 residues long. The ends were cut back, 3 bases at V and 4 bases at J, with 8 bases in the middle. The CDR3, as DNA: TGTGCCAGCAGCTCGGACACCGGGGCCAACGTCCTGACTTTC. Translating gives CASSSDTGANVLTF.

The chain has TRBV13 and TRBJ2-1; D may be TRBD2 (6 bases). CDR1 PRHDT and CDR2 FYEKMQ come from the germline V gene (reference sequence). V lost 0 bases and J lost 0, with 6 bases in between. This CDR3 region has 15 residues. The CDR3 sequence: CASSLGTSSYNEQFF. CDR3 DNA: TGTGCCAGCAGCTTAGGGACTAGCTCCTACAATGAGCAGTTCTTC. The complete variable domain, with remaining parts taken from reference TRBV13 and TRBJ2-1, reads AAGVIQSPRHLIKEKRETATLKCYPIPRHDTVYWYQQGPGQDPQFLISFYEKMQSDKGSIPDRFSAQQFSDYHSELNMSSLELGDSALYFCASSLGTSSYNEQFFGPGTRLTVL.

V and J are TRBV29-1 and TRBJ2-7, with 9 nucleotides matching TRBD1. CDR1 and CDR2 (germline): SQVTM, ANQGSEA. This CDR3 has 13 residues. Trimming cost V 6 bases and J 3 bases; bases outside gene matches: 6. This chain's CDR3 is CSVGQGLVYEQYF. CDR3 DNA: TGCAGCGTGGGACAGGGTCTCGTCTACGAGCAGTACTTC.

A few counts support this clone. The chain links TRBV6-6 to TRBJ2-3; D ambiguous. The V end lost 8 bases, the J end lost 6 bases, and 18 bases lay between the germline ends. Germline CDR1 and CDR2: MNHNY and SVGAGI (reference sequence). The CDR3 is made up of 14 amino acids. CDR3 sequence reads: CASEFKASVDTQYF. CDR3 bases: TGTGCCAGCGAGTTTAAGGCTAGTGTGGATACGCAGTATTTT.

V and J are TRBV2 and TRBJ2-5; the D gene is possibly TRBD2 (5 bases). V shed 4 bases and J shed 3 bases, with 9 bases lying between them. CDR1 and CDR2 from the germline V gene are SNHLY and FYNNEI. CDR3 length: 13 amino acids. In nucleotides, the CDR3 is TGTGCCAGCAGTGGGGAGCAGGAAGAGACCCAGTACTTC. It yields the protein CASSGEQEETQYF.

J is TRBJ2-3 and V is TRBV27; 9 positions agree with TRBD1. This CDR3 is built from 16 residues. The V gene end was trimmed by 5 bases and the J gene end by 5 bases; junction bases not matched to a gene: 11. Germline lookup yields CDR1 MNHEY and CDR2 SMNVEV (reference sequence). As DNA, the CDR3 is TGTGCCAGCAGTCGACCGGGACAGGGATTTGGAGATACGCAGTATTTT. Translating it yields CASSRPGQGFGDTQYF.

The chain uses TRBV19 and TRBJ2-1; TRBD2 might be the D (7 bases). V was clipped by 4 bases and J by 7 bases, with 20 bases between them. Germline loops: CDR1 LNHDA, CDR2 SQIVND (reference sequence). CDR3 length equals 16 residues. The CDR3 region is CASSKGGGLSGNEQFF. CDR3 bases: TGTGCCAGTAGTAAGGGGGGAGGGCTCTCGGGGAATGAGCAGTTCTTC.

This chain joins TRBV30 and TRBJ2-3, with TRBD2 identical over 11 bases. The junction had 10 bases not matched to a gene; V was cut back by 3 bases and J by 2 bases. This CDR3 region has 17 residues. Germline V gene data show CDR1 as GTSNPN and CDR2 as SVGIG (reference sequence). Here the CDR3 DNA reads TGTGCCTGGAGGACCCCTGGGACTAGCGGCGACACAGATACGCAGTATTTT. Encoded protein: CAWRTPGTSGDTDTQYF.

This chain joins TRBV18 and TRBJ2-7, with D possibly matching TRBD1 (6 bases). CDR3 length equals 16 residues. V was cut by 6 bases and J by 1 base, with 19 bases left in between. Germline lookup yields CDR1 KGHSH and CDR2 LQKENI. The CDR3 protein is CASSGRRAGESYEQYF. The CDR3 bases are TGTGCCAGCTCTGGAAGGCGGGCAGGGGAATCCTACGAGCAGTACTTC.

J is TRBJ1-1 and V is TRBV29-1; D is perhaps TRBD1 (5 bases). Trimming pared 4 bases from V and 0 bases from J, leaving 9 bases between. CDR3 length: 13 residues. CDR1 is SQVTM, CDR2 ANQGSEA, per germline. The CDR3 coding sequence is TGCAGCGTTGTGGCAGGGATGAACACTGAAGCTTTCTTT. This encodes CSVVAGMNTEAFF.

The rearrangement links TRBV30 to TRBJ2-1; 8 bases match TRBD2. V dropped 3 bases and J dropped 7; count of bases not matched to a gene: 8. The germline V gene has CDR1 GTSNPN and CDR2 SVGIG (reference sequence). This CDR3 has 14 residues. CDR3 nucleotide sequence: TGTGCCTGGAGGGGCGGGGGGAGATGGAATGAGCAGTTCTTC. Its translation is CAWRGGGRWNEQFF.